Here is one T cell receptor (beta chain) with its context. Its antigen is as yet unknown. Each CDR3 protein gets one entry after TCRdb re-called the RT-PCR reads with MiXCR. The sample consists of approximately 730,000 distinct CDR3 sequences, 14% of them appearing once. The sample originates from a study of response to subunit inactivated influenza vaccine. V was trimmed by 0 bases and J by 9 bases, leaving 15 bases between them. The germline gives CDR1 MGHRA, CDR2 YSYEKL. CDR3 length: 16 residues. Study results and caveats: T cells newly recruited by each seasonal influenza vaccination are few, the authors suggested.

Source: PBMCs from blood, taken less than 15 days before vaccination. The chain combines TRBV4-1 with TRBJ1-6; a weak D match, TRBD1 (6 bases). This TCR came from a man aged 50-59 years who received an inactivated influenza vaccine. The CDR3 region is CASSQDFKGGGSPLHF. CDR3 sequence (DNA): TGCGCCAGCAGCCAAGATTTCAAGGGGGGCGGTTCACCCCTCCACTTT.